Listed here are 11 T cell receptor beta chains from one sample, sequenced in a study of somatic mutations in cytotoxic T cells in rheumatoid arthritis. Profiling relied on immunoSEQ multiplex PCR, and the TCRdb table lists in-frame clones only, not all of them. This sample yields under 5,000 clones, of which around 78% are seen a single time; 65% to 80% belongs to the top ten. The material was CD8+ T cells sorted from blood, obtained at a follow-up visit. These receptor sequences come from a middle-aged man with rheumatoid arthritis.

The rearrangement joins TRBV4-1 to TRBJ1-2; D unresolved. V was cut by 1 base and J by 5 bases, with 14 bases left in between. CDR1 is MGHRA and CDR2 is YSYEKL in the germline V gene. The CDR3 covers 15 residues. The CDR3 protein is CASSQGWHRVYGYTF. In DNA, the CDR3 is TGCGCCAGCAGCCAAGGGTGGCACCGGGTGTATGGCTACACCTTC.

V gene TRBV7-9 combines with J gene TRBJ1-1, with 8 bases identical to TRBD1. With V trimmed by 5 bases and J by 12 bases, 17 bases remained unmatched. Germline assignment: CDR1 SEHNR and CDR2 FQNEAQ (reference sequence). CDR3 length equals 15 residues. CDR3 DNA: TGTGCCAGCAGCCACCGACAGGGGACTGAAGTGGCAACTTTCTTT. It is translated as CASSHRQGTEVATFF.

In its sample, this clone was seen once. The chain employs TRBV7-3 and TRBJ2-1; TRBD2 agrees at 10 bases. V was clipped by 4 bases and J by 2 bases; unmatched bases: 8. This CDR3 spans 17 amino acids. Germline loops: CDR1 SGHTA, CDR2 FQGTGA. The CDR3: CASSYTRTSGPYNEQFF. The CDR3 DNA is TGTGCCAGCAGCTATACACGGACTAGCGGACCCTACAATGAGCAGTTCTTC.

The rearrangement uses TRBV16 and TRBJ2-3; 13 bases agree with TRBD2. The V gene's germline CDR1 is KGHSY and CDR2 FQNENV. The CDR3 covers 17 residues. V lost 8 bases to trimming and J lost 0 bases; unmatched junction nucleotides: 8. CDR3 in amino acids: CASAPGLAGISTDTQYF. CDR3 in DNA: TGTGCCAGCGCGCCGGGACTAGCGGGAATAAGCACAGATACGCAGTATTTT. The full variable domain, in which reference TRBV16 and TRBJ2-3 provide the parts outside the CDR3, is GEEVAQTPKHLVRGEGQKAKLYCAPIKGHSYVFWYQQVLKNEFKFLISFQNENVFDETGMPKERFSAKCLPNSPCSLEIQATKLEDSAVYFCASAPGLAGISTDTQYFGPGTRLTVL.

The chain has TRBV9 and TRBJ2-4, with 9 nucleotides matching TRBD1. The V gene's germline CDR1 is SGDLS and CDR2 YYNGEE. The CDR3 sequence is 15 residues long. Unmatched junction bases numbered 8, after V lost 3 bases and J lost 7 bases. The CDR3 nucleotides read TGTGCCAGCAGCGGGAACAGGGGGCTCCAGAACATTCAGTACTTC. Its translation: CASSGNRGLQNIQYF.

The genes are TRBV25-1 and TRBJ2-1; 7 bases align to TRBD2. The V gene end was trimmed by 2 bases and the J gene end by 6 bases; junction bases not matched to a gene: 4. Per germline, CDR1 MGHDK and CDR2 SYGVNS. The CDR3 loop spans 14 amino acids. The CDR3 DNA is TGTGCCAGCAGTGAAGCGGGAGACGGCAATGAGCAGTTCTTC. The encoded protein is CASSEAGDGNEQFF.

V and J are TRBV7-9 and TRBJ2-1, with D perhaps matching TRBD2 (7 bases). The CDR3 sequence is 16 residues long. V was cut by 7 bases and J by 7 bases, with 23 bases left in between. Germline assignment: CDR1 SEHNR and CDR2 FQNEAQ (reference sequence). Here the CDR3 DNA reads TGTGCCAGCACCTTGGGGTTCGGGGGGCTAGCGAATGAGCAGTTCTTC. Translating gives CASTLGFGGLANEQFF.

This clone was picked up one time. The chain carries TRBV4-1 and TRBJ2-1; D remains unclear. The CDR3 loop spans 14 amino acids. Germline V CDR1 and CDR2: MGHRA, YSYEKL. Trimming took 2 bases from V and 4 from J, leaving 9 bases between them. The CDR3 spells CASSQSVMYNEQFF. The CDR3 DNA reads TGCGCCAGCAGCCAATCCGTTATGTACAATGAGCAGTTCTTC.

This chain joins TRBV9 and TRBJ2-3; D may be TRBD1 or TRBD2 (5 bases each). Between the trimmed V and J ends, which lost 0 bases and 0 bases, there was a span of 11 bases. The CDR3 has 16 amino acids. Per the germline V gene, CDR1 is SGDLS and CDR2 is YYNGEE. DNA of the CDR3: TGTGCCAGCAGCGTAGCCGGGGCTTTTAGCACAGATACGCAGTATTTT. This encodes CASSVAGAFSTDTQYF.

The chain uses TRBV2 and TRBJ2-6; 7 bases are shared with TRBD1. This CDR3 is built from 18 residues. Trimming removed 7 bases from V and 1 base from J; junction bases left unmatched: 13. Germline lookup yields CDR1 SNHLY and CDR2 FYNNEI. DNA for the CDR3: TGTGCCAGCAAATGGACAGGCGAACCCTCATCTGGGGCCAACGTCCTGACTTTC. Its translation is CASKWTGEPSSGANVLTF.

The chain combines TRBV23-1 with TRBJ2-7, with 7 bases aligning to TRBD1. TRBV23-1 is noted as an ORF with a role that remains uncertain. The junction had 14 bases not matched to a gene; V was cut back by 4 bases and J by 2 bases. The CDR3 consists of 17 residues. The CDR3 region is CASSPQNGRDRPYEQYF. CDR3 bases: TGCGCCAGCAGTCCGCAAAACGGTCGGGACAGACCCTACGAGCAGTACTTC.